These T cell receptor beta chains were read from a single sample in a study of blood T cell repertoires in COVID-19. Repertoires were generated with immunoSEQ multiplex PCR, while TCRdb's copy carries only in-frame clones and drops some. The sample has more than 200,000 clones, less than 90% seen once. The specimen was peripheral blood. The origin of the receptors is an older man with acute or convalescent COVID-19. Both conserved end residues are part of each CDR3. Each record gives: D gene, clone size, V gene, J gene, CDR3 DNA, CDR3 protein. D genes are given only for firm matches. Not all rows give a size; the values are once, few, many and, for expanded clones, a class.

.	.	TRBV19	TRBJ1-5	TGTGCCAGTAGTATCCTGGGGCCCAATCAGCCCCAGCATTTT	CASSILGPNQPQHF
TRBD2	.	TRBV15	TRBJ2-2	TGTGCCACCAGCAGAGATAAACTAGCGGGAGTGGCGTCCGGGGAGCTGTTTTTT	CATSRDKLAGVASGELFF
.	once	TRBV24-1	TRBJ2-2	TGTGCCACCAGTGGCCGGGGGCGGGAGACCGGGGAGCTGTTTTTT	CATSGRGRETGELFF
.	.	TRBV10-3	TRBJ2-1	TGTGCCATCCGGGGGTCTAATGAGCAGTTCTTC	CAIRGSNEQFF
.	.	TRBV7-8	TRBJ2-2	TGTGCCAGCAGCCCATTAGGACAGAACACCGGGGAGCTGTTTTTT	CASSPLGQNTGELFF
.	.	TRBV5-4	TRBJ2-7	TGTGCCAGCAGCCGCAACTCTTACGAGCAGTACTTC	CASSRNSYEQYF
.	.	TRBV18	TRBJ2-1	TGTGCCAGCTCACCATCGACAGGAGAGTACTACAATGAGCAGTTCTTC	CASSPSTGEYYNEQFF
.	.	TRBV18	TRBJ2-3	TGTGCCAGCTCAGTATCTAGTACTTTTTCAGATACGCAGTATTTT	CASSVSSTFSDTQYF
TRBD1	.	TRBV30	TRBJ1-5	TGTGCCTGGAGTGGGACAGGGGGCCCCAATGGAAATCAGCCCCAGCATTTT	CAWSGTGGPNGNQPQHF
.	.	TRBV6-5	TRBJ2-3	TGTGCCAGCAGTCGGACTGACACAGATACGCAGTATTTT	CASSRTDTDTQYF
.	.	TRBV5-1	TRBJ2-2	TGCGCCAGCAGCGCGGGTCCAAACACCGGGGAGCTGTTTTTT	CASSAGPNTGELFF
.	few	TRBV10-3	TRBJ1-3	TGTGCCATCAGGGGCGGAGGTCTCTCTGGAAACACCATATATTTT	CAIRGGGLSGNTIYF
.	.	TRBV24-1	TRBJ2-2	TGTGCCACCAGTGTTTCGGGGAACACCGGGGAGCTGTTTTTT	CATSVSGNTGELFF
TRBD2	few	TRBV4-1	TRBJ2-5	TGCGCCAGCAGCCATGACCTCGGGAGGGACTGGACCCAGTACTTC	CASSHDLGRDWTQYF
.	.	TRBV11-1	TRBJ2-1	TGTGCCAGCAGCCCAAACCTTGTGGGACTCAAGCAGTTCTTC	CASSPNLVGLKQFF
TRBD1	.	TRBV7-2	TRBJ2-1	TGTGCCAGCAGCTTGACAGGGGGCCCTGGAAATGAGCAGTTCTTC	CASSLTGGPGNEQFF
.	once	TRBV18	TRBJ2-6	TGTGCCAGCTCACCACTTCGACAGGTCTCTGGGGCCAACGTCCTGACTTTC	CASSPLRQVSGANVLTF
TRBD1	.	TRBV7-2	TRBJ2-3	TGTGCCAGCAGCTTGCGGACAGGGGACACAGATACGCAGTATTTT	CASSLRTGDTDTQYF
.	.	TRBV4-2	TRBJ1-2	TGTGCCAGCAGCCAAGGCGGGACGGCTAACTATGGCTACACCTTC	CASSQGGTANYGYTF
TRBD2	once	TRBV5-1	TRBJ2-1	TGCGCCAGTAGTGGAGTGGCGGGAGGTTATGAGCAGTTCTTC	CASSGVAGGYEQFF
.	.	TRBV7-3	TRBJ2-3	TGTGCCAGCAGCCCGGACAGATACACAGATACGCAGTATTTT	CASSPDRYTDTQYF
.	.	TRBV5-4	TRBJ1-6	TGTGCCAGCAGCTTGGTGGCGGCAGCCAATTCACCCCTCCACTTT	CASSLVAAANSPLHF
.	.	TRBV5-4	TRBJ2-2	TGTGCCAGCAGCTTGGAGGCGGGAAATGTCGGGGAGCTGTTTTTT	CASSLEAGNVGELFF
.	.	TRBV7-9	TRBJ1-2	TGTGCCAGCAGCCCACGCTCCAGGGGTTTAGGCGGCTACACCTTC	CASSPRSRGLGGYTF
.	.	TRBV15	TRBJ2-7	TGTGCCACCAGCGCCATGGTTGCGGCTGCCTACGAGCAGTACTTC	CATSAMVAAAYEQYF
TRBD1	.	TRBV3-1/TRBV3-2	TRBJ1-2	TGTGCCAGCAGCCAAGTAGCACAGGGGTATGGCTACACCTTC	CASSQVAQGYGYTF
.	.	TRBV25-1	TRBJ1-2	TGTGCCAGCAGTGGCGACACTTGGGGCCATGGCTACACCTTC	CASSGDTWGHGYTF
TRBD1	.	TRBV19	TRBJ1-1	TGTGCCAGTAGTTCATGGACAGGCGCGATGAACACTGAAGCTTTCTTT	CASSSWTGAMNTEAFF
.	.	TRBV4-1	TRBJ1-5	TGCGCCAGCAGCCGCGAGGGGGGGGAAAATCAGCCCCAGCATTTT	CASSREGGENQPQHF
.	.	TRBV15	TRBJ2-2	TGTGCCACCAGCAGAGATCCAGGGGGGATCGGGGAGCTGTTTTTT	CATSRDPGGIGELFF
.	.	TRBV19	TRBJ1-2	TGTGCCAGTAGGGGCAGTTACTATGGCTACACCTTC	CASRGSYYGYTF
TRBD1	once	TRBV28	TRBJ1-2	TGTGCCAGCAGGAGGGGACAGGGGGCGCGGGACTATGGCTACACCTTC	CASRRGQGARDYGYTF
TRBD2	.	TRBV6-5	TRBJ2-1	TGTGCCAGCAGCATTCGCGGGGGCTCCTACAATGAGCAGTTCTTC	CASSIRGGSYNEQFF
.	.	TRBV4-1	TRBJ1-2	TGCGCCAGCAGCCAAGGTGGGCAAGTGAACTATGGCTACACCTTC	CASSQGGQVNYGYTF
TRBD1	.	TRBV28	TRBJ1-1	TGTGCCAGCAGTCCTCGGACAGGGAGGGTAGCTTTCTTT	CASSPRTGRVAFF
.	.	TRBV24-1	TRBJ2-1	TGTGCCACCAGTGATTCCGGCGGGGTGGACAATGAGCAGTTCTTC	CATSDSGGVDNEQFF
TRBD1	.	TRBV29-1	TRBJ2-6	TGCAGCGTGGCCTTTGGGACAGGGTCTGGGGCCAACGTCCTGACTTTC	CSVAFGTGSGANVLTF
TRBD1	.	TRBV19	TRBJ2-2	TGTGCCAGTGCCTTCGACAGGGGGCGAGGGAACACCGGGGAGCTGTTTTTT	CASAFDRGRGNTGELFF
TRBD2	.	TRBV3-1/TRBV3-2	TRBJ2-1	TGTGCCAGCAGCCGCAAGACGCTGACTAGCGGGATCAGCTCCTACAATGAGCAGTTCTTC	CASSRKTLTSGISSYNEQFF
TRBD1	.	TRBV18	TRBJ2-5	TGTGCCAGCTCACCCTCCGCGACAGGGGGAGGAGAGACCCAGTACTTC	CASSPSATGGGETQYF
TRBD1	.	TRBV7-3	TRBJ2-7	TGTGCCAGCAGCTCCGGGACAGGCCCGAACGAGCAGTACTTC	CASSSGTGPNEQYF
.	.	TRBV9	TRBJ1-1	TGTGCCAGCAGCCCGAAGGAGGGTGAAGCTTTCTTT	CASSPKEGEAFF
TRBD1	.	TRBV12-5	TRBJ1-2	TGTGCTAGTGGTTTGGATACCGGGACAGGGAGGAATGGCTACACCTTC	CASGLDTGTGRNGYTF
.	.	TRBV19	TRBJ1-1	TGTGCCAGTAGCTCTCAAAGGGGCACTGAAGCTTTCTTT	CASSSQRGTEAFF
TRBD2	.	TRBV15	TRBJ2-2	TGTGCCACCAGCAGAAAAAGGGAGGGGACCGGGGAGCTGTTTTTT	CATSRKREGTGELFF
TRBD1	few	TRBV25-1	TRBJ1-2	TGTGCCAGTAGCCGCAGACAGGGAGGCGGCTACACCTTC	CASSRRQGGGYTF
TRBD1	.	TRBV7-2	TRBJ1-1	TGTGCCAGCAGCAGGGACAGCCTCGCTGAAGCTTTCTTT	CASSRDSLAEAFF
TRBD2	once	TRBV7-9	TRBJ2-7	TGTGCCAGCAGCTTATCCATCGCCAGCGGGAGATTCGAGCAGTACTTC	CASSLSIASGRFEQYF
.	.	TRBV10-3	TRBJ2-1	TGTGCCATCAGACCTGCCGTCGCGGGGCCCAATGAGCAGTTCTTC	CAIRPAVAGPNEQFF
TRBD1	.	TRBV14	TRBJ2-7	TGTGCCAGCAGCCAGCGACCGGGACAGGGAGGATATGAGCAGTACTTC	CASSQRPGQGGYEQYF